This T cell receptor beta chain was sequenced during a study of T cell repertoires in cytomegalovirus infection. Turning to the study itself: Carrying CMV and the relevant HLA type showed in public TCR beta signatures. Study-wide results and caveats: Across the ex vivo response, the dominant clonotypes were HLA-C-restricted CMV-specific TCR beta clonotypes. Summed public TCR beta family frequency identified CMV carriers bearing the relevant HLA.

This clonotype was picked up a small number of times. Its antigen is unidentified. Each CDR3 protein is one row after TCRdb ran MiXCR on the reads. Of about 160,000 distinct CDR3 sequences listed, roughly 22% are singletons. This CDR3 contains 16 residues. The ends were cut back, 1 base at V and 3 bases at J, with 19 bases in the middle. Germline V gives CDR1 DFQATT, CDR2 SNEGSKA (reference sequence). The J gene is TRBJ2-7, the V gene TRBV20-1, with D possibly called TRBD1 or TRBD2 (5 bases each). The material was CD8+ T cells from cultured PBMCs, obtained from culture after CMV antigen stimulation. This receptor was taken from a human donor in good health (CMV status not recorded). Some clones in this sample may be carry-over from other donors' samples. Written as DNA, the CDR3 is TGCAGTGCTAGAGCCTACTCCTCTAGGGACCTCTACGAGCAGTACTTC. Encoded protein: CSARAYSSRDLYEQYF.